The 14 T cell receptor beta chains in this list originate from one sample, sequenced in a study of Graves' ophthalmopathy and Graves' hyperthyroidism. For repertoire sequencing, the TCR beta CDR3 regions were amplified from RNA transcripts. Amplification began with first-round RT-PCR using HTBI primers, then second-round multiplex PCR was performed. Each CDR3 protein gets one entry after TCRdb re-called the multiplex PCR reads with MiXCR. The sample shows about 740,000 distinct CDR3 sequences, around 40% of them seen only once. What was sequenced was peripheral blood. These receptors were collected from an adult man with Graves' ophthalmopathy.

CDR3: CATQQGAGGYTF. DNA of the CDR3: TGTGCCACCCAACAGGGGGCCGGTGGCTACACCTTC. The chain combines TRBV6-4 with TRBJ1-2, with 9 nucleotides matching TRBD1. The J segment lost 7 bases and the V segment lost 10 bases, leaving 7 bases of the junction unmatched. This CDR3 contains 12 residues. The germline CDR1 and CDR2 sequences are MRHNA and SNTAGT.

The genes are TRBV20-1 and TRBJ1-6, with 9 bases identical to TRBD1. Germline-derived CDR1 and CDR2 are DFQATT and SNEGSKA (reference sequence). The CDR3 is 14 residues long. Unmatched junction bases numbered 10, after V lost 3 bases and J lost 13 bases. CDR3: CSASVQGADQPLHF. In DNA form, the CDR3 reads TGCAGTGCTAGTGTACAGGGGGCTGATCAGCCCCTCCACTTT.

With regard to this clonotype: A much larger clone lies a single base off, so this may be a read error. The chain links TRBV11-1 to TRBJ1-4; no reliable D call. The CDR3 has 17 amino acids. Per the germline V gene, CDR1 is SGHAT and CDR2 is FQDESV (reference sequence). The V and J ends lost 3 bases and 0 bases respectively, with 14 bases between them. The CDR3 region is CASSLGDEGSTNEKLFF. The CDR3 DNA reads TGTGCCAGCAGCTTGGGCGACGAAGGATCAACTAATGAAAAACTGTTTTTT. Complete variable domain (other parts from reference TRBV11-1 and TRBJ1-4): EAEVAQSPRYKITEKSQAVAFWCDPISGHATLYWYRQILGQGPELLVQFQDESVVDDSQLPKDRFSAERLKGVDSTLKIQPAELGDSAMYLCASSLGDEGSTNEKLFFGSGTQLSVL.

The chain combines TRBV29-1 with TRBJ1-5, with D possibly being TRBD1 (5 bases). The CDR3 contains 13 residues. Trimming removed 1 base from V and 3 bases from J, with 7 bases in between. CDR1 and CDR2 from the germline V gene are SQVTM and ANQGSEA. CDR3 sequence reads: CSVEVGDNQPQHF. As DNA, the CDR3 is TGCAGCGTTGAAGTAGGGGACAATCAGCCCCAGCATTTT.

Only a few counts were recorded for this clonotype. The CDR3, as DNA: TGTGCCACCAGCAGAGATGGGGCAAACGTTTACGAGCAGTACTTC. The encoded protein is CATSRDGANVYEQYF. The chain employs TRBV15 and TRBJ2-7; maybe TRBD1 (5 bases). Trimming stripped 0 bases from V and 4 bases from J, with 13 bases between. This CDR3 contains 15 residues. The germline V gene has CDR1 LNHNV and CDR2 YYDKDF (reference sequence).

The chain couples TRBV9 to TRBJ2-7; 8 bases fit TRBD2. CDR1 and CDR2 from the germline V gene are SGDLS and YYNGEE. V lost 4 bases and J lost 6; bases outside the gene matches: 6. The CDR3 sequence is 13 residues long. The CDR3 spells CASSSSGGSEQYF. CDR3 coding DNA: TGTGCCAGCAGCTCTTCGGGAGGGTCCGAGCAGTACTTC.

This chain links TRBV7-9 with TRBJ1-6; the match to TRBD1 covers 11 bases. This CDR3 spans 17 amino acids. Germline lookup yields CDR1 SEHNR and CDR2 FQNEAQ (reference sequence). Trimming cost V 3 bases and J 13 bases; bases outside gene matches: 14. CDR3 protein: CASSFAGTGGFDQPLHF. DNA of the CDR3: TGTGCCAGCAGCTTCGCCGGGACAGGGGGATTCGATCAGCCCCTCCACTTT.

This clonotype was seen repeatedly, ten times or more. This CDR3 reads CASSVRGYGYTF. As DNA, the CDR3 is TGTGCCAGCAGTGTGCGAGGCTATGGCTACACCTTC. The chain couples TRBV2 to TRBJ1-2; D not resolved. The V gene's germline CDR1 is SNHLY and CDR2 FYNNEI. This CDR3 has 12 residues. Trimming shortened V by 4 bases and J by 4 bases, and 7 bases separated the two germline ends.

This CDR3 is CASRTSGGSSTEAFF. The CDR3 DNA sequence: TGTGCCAGCAGGACCTCAGGGGGCTCAAGCACTGAAGCTTTCTTT. V gene TRBV2 combines with J gene TRBJ1-1; 8 nucleotides agree with TRBD1. CDR3 length: 15 amino acids. The ends lost 6 bases at V and 4 bases at J; junction bases unmatched: 10. In germline, CDR1 is SNHLY, CDR2 FYNNEI.

V gene TRBV7-9 combines with J gene TRBJ1-2; no clear D gene. The CDR3 covers 16 residues. The V end was cut by 0 bases, the J end by 4 bases, with 15 bases between. Germline lookup yields CDR1 SEHNR and CDR2 FQNEAQ (reference sequence). CDR3 in amino acids: CASSLAPGRLFYGYTF. The CDR3 DNA follows: TGTGCCAGCAGCTTAGCGCCCGGACGGTTGTTCTATGGCTACACCTTC.

The chain joins TRBV2 to TRBJ2-7; possibly TRBD1 for D (6 bases). Trimming took 5 bases from V and 6 from J, leaving 14 bases between them. There are 13 residues in the CDR3. The germline CDR1 and CDR2 sequences are SNHLY and FYNNEI. In nucleotides, the CDR3 is TGTGCCAGCAGTTACCATAACAGGGTCGAGCAGTACTTC. Translation: CASSYHNRVEQYF.

The chain has TRBV29-1 and TRBJ1-2; D unclear. The V end lost 8 bases, the J end lost 0 bases, and 7 bases lay between the germline ends. Germline V gene lookup returns CDR1 SQVTM and CDR2 ANQGSEA. The CDR3 loop spans 11 amino acids. The CDR3, as DNA: TGCAGCTTTGGCCCTAACTATGGCTACACCTTC. Translation gives CSFGPNYGYTF.

About this clonotype itself: Germline and junction disagree at one end, which may indicate a read error. V gene TRBV10-3 combines with J gene TRBJ1-1, with 9 bases identical to TRBD1. Germline assignment: CDR1 ENHRY and CDR2 SYGVKD. This CDR3 is built from 14 residues. CDR3 bases: TGTGCCAGCACTCCCGGGGGGGACAGGGTTTTAGCTTCCTTT. Translated: CASTPGGDRVLASF.

This clonotype came up many times. The chain carries TRBV6-6 and TRBJ1-2, with 8 positions matching TRBD1. Germline V gene data show CDR1 as MNHNY and CDR2 as SVGAGI (reference sequence). With V trimmed by 5 bases and J by 7 bases, 6 bases remained unmatched. This CDR3 spans 13 amino acids. This chain's CDR3 is CASSPGQGSGYTF. CDR3 coding DNA: TGTGCCAGCAGTCCAGGACAGGGATCTGGCTACACCTTC.